A single sample gave rise to the 17 T cell receptor beta chains below, sequenced in a study of blood T cell repertoires in COVID-19. Repertoires were generated with immunoSEQ multiplex PCR, while TCRdb's copy carries only in-frame clones and drops some. The sample has about 29,000 clones, about 88% seen once. Sequences were obtained from peripheral blood. The receptor set was obtained from a man in his 70s with active COVID-19.

The V gene is TRBV5-4, the J gene TRBJ2-3; weak D call: TRBD2 (5 bases). The germline V gene has CDR1 SGHNT and CDR2 YYREEE (reference sequence). This CDR3 contains 16 residues. With 2 bases removed from V and 4 bases from J, the gap between germline ends came to 17 bases. DNA for the CDR3: TGTGCCAGCAGCTTCAAATTAGGAGGTCCCTCAGATACGCAGTATTTT. This codes for CASSFKLGGPSDTQYF.

This chain joins TRBV30 and TRBJ2-3, with 10 bases that match TRBD2. CDR1 is GTSNPN, CDR2 SVGIG, per germline (reference sequence). CDR3 length equals 17 residues. V lost 3 bases and J lost 8; bases outside the gene matches: 17. The CDR3 sequence is CAWRARGASGGPGTQYF. The DNA for the CDR3 is TGTGCCTGGAGAGCGAGGGGCGCTAGCGGGGGTCCCGGTACGCAGTATTTT. Supplemented by reference TRBV30 and TRBJ2-3, the full variable domain reads SQTIHQWPATLVQPVGSPLSLECTVEGTSNPNLYWYRQAAGRGLQLLFYSVGIGQISSEVPQNLSASRPQDRQFILSSKKLLLSDSGFYLCAWRARGASGGPGTQYFGPGTRLTVL.

The genes are TRBV19 and TRBJ2-5; the D gene is possibly TRBD2 (6 bases). There are 15 residues in the CDR3. Germline lookup yields CDR1 LNHDA and CDR2 SQIVND (reference sequence). V was trimmed by 5 bases and J by 9 bases, leaving 22 bases between them. CDR3 in amino acids: CASSPEGGAGQAQYF. CDR3 nucleotide sequence: TGTGCCAGTAGTCCCGAAGGCGGGGCGGGGCAGGCCCAGTACTTC.

The J gene is TRBJ1-1, the V gene TRBV15; D remains ambiguous. The CDR3 consists of 16 residues. Between the trimmed V and J ends, which lost 0 bases and 0 bases, there was a span of 11 bases. The germline CDR1 and CDR2 sequences are LNHNV and YYDKDF (reference sequence). CDR3 protein: CATSRDPFRVNTEAFF. The CDR3 coding sequence is TGTGCCACCAGCAGAGACCCCTTCCGGGTGAACACTGAAGCTTTCTTT.

The chain carries TRBV10-3 and TRBJ2-7, with 9 bases identical to TRBD1. Trimming cost V 4 bases and J 4 bases; bases outside gene matches: 11. This CDR3 spans 16 amino acids. Looked up from germline, CDR1 is ENHRY and CDR2 is SYGVKD. The CDR3 DNA reads TGTGCCATCAGTGGAGACCTGACAGGGGGTAGGTACGAGCAGTACTTC. Protein product: CAISGDLTGGRYEQYF.

The CDR3 DNA follows: TGTGCCAGCAGTTATCGGCAGGGCCCCTACAATGAGCAGTTCTTC. Translated, it gives CASSYRQGPYNEQFF. This chain uses TRBV6-5 with TRBJ2-1, with D possibly being TRBD1 (5 bases). Germline-derived CDR1 and CDR2 are MNHEY and SVGAGI. Between the trimmed V and J ends, which lost 3 bases and 2 bases, there was a span of 11 bases. The CDR3 loop spans 15 amino acids.

CDR3 DNA: TGTGCCAGCAGCCTGAGTTATAGCAATCAGCCCCAGCATTTT. It is translated as CASSLSYSNQPQHF. The rearrangement joins TRBV5-6 to TRBJ1-5; D is undetermined. Trimming stripped 4 bases from V and 0 bases from J, with 8 bases between. The CDR3 is made up of 14 amino acids. CDR1 and CDR2 (germline): SGHDT, YYEEEE.

This rearrangement joins TRBV5-1 to TRBJ1-1; no definite D call. This CDR3 spans 14 amino acids. Germline loops: CDR1 SGHRS, CDR2 YFSETQ. Trimming stripped 6 bases from V and 1 base from J, with 13 bases between. CDR3 protein: CASKRELTNTEAFF. The DNA for the CDR3 is TGCGCCAGCAAGAGGGAATTAACGAACACTGAAGCTTTCTTT.

This clone was seen a single time. This chain uses TRBV4-1 with TRBJ1-6; D may be TRBD1 (6 bases). Germline V lookup: CDR1 MGHRA, CDR2 YSYEKL. V was clipped by 2 bases and J by 7 bases, with 12 bases between them. The CDR3 loop spans 15 amino acids. The CDR3 spells CASSQLQGANSPLHF. The CDR3 DNA is TGCGCCAGCAGCCAACTACAGGGCGCGAATTCACCCCTCCACTTT.

This clone was seen only a few times. This chain uses TRBV5-1 with TRBJ1-1; 8 bases are shared with TRBD1. CDR1 and CDR2 from the germline V gene are SGHRS and YFSETQ. Trimming cost V 1 base and J 0 bases; bases outside gene matches: 5. The CDR3 consists of 16 residues. In DNA, the CDR3 is TGCGCCAGCAGCTTGACAGGGGGAGGGATGAACACTGAAGCTTTCTTT. Its translation: CASSLTGGGMNTEAFF.

CDR3 bases: TGTGCCAGCACCCAGGGTATGCTTAACTATGGCTACACCTTC. As protein: CASTQGMLNYGYTF. This rearrangement joins TRBV2 to TRBJ1-2; D may be TRBD1 (5 bases). This CDR3 is built from 14 residues. The V end was cut by 7 bases, the J end by 1 base, with 13 bases between. Germline loops: CDR1 SNHLY, CDR2 FYNNEI.

This clone was observed once. The V and J genes are TRBV4-3 and TRBJ2-7; unclear D gene. With 4 bases removed from V and 3 bases from J, the gap between germline ends came to 19 bases. The CDR3 consists of 16 residues. Looked up from germline, CDR1 is LGHNA and CDR2 is YSLEER. Here the CDR3 reads CASSRERTIRFYEQYF. CDR3 coding DNA: TGCGCCAGCAGCCGAGAAAGAACTATAAGGTTCTACGAGCAGTACTTC.

In this sample, this clone turned up once. V is TRBV6-5 and J is TRBJ2-3; 10 bases map to TRBD1. The V and J ends lost 2 bases and 5 bases, in that order; junction bases with no gene match: 4. CDR3 length: 15 amino acids. From germline, CDR1 is MNHEY and CDR2 SVGAGI. CDR3 loop: CASSYRGTGVDTQYF. The CDR3 nucleotides read TGTGCCAGCAGTTACAGGGGGACAGGGGTAGATACGCAGTATTTT.

This chain uses TRBV25-1 with TRBJ1-2, with TRBD1 matching over 12 bases. In germline, CDR1 is MGHDK, CDR2 SYGVNS. The CDR3 runs 16 residues. The V segment lost 6 bases and the J segment 7 bases; nucleotides outside the gene matches: 12. Written as DNA, the CDR3 is TGTGCCAGCAGAAAAACCGGGACAGGGGGCGCGGGTGGCTACACCTTC. This gives the protein CASRKTGTGGAGGYTF.

The V gene is TRBV7-8, the J gene TRBJ2-2; the match to TRBD2 covers 8 bases. Looked up from germline, CDR1 is SGHVS and CDR2 is FQNEAQ. The CDR3 extends over 20 amino acids. The V segment lost 5 bases and the J segment 7 bases; nucleotides outside the gene matches: 24. The CDR3 is CASSGPRDYLAPGTSGELFF. The CDR3, as DNA: TGTGCCAGCAGCGGGCCCCGGGACTACCTGGCTCCTGGGACTAGCGGGGAGCTGTTTTTT.

The genes are TRBV19 and TRBJ1-5; 7 nucleotides align to TRBD1. The V gene's germline CDR1 is LNHDA and CDR2 SQIVND (reference sequence). The CDR3 covers 16 residues. J was trimmed by 2 bases and V by 5 bases; bases with no gene match: 9. The CDR3 loop is CASSSNRQGGNQPQHF. In DNA form, the CDR3 reads TGTGCCAGTAGTTCCAACAGACAGGGCGGCAATCAGCCCCAGCATTTT.

V is TRBV6-6 and J is TRBJ1-2; 10 bases agree with TRBD1. The CDR3 has 14 residues. After removal of 7 bases from V and 7 bases from J, the junction contained 9 bases not matched to a gene. Germline CDR1 and CDR2: MNHNY and SVGAGI (reference sequence). The CDR3 DNA is TGTGCCAGCACTCCTAAGACAGGGGGCATTGGCTACACCTTC. As protein: CASTPKTGGIGYTF.